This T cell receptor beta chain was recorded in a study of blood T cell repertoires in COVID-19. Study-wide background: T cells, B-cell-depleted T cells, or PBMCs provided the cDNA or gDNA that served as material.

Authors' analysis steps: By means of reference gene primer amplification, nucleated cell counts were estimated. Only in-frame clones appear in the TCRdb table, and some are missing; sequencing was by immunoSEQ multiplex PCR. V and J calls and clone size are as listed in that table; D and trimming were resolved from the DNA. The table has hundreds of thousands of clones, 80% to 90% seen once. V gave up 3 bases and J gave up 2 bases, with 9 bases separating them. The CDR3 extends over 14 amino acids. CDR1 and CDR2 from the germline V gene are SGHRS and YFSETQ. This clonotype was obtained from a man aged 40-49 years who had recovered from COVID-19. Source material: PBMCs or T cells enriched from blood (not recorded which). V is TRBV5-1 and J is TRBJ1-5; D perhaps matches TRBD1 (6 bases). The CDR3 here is CASSSRGGNQPQHF. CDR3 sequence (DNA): TGCGCCAGCAGCTCCAGGGGAGGCAATCAGCCCCAGCATTTT.